This TCR beta chain was retrieved from a study of OX40 agonist ivuxolimab in advanced cancers. In the study overall: Patients got intravenous ivuxolimab at 0.01 to 10 mg/kg every 2 weeks.

Worth noting for this clone: Its specificity is not known.

From germline, CDR1 is SGHAT and CDR2 FQNNGV. V lost 1 base and J lost 8, with 6 bases in between. The CDR3 is made up of 12 amino acids. Sequencing was performed with immunoSEQ multiplex PCR; in TCRdb, only in-frame clones are kept and a portion is missing. The sample lists 58,000 or so clones; roughly 89% were seen once. Study-wide results and limits: Expanded clones belonging to CD8+ T cells outnumbered, on average, those of CD4+. Near-lowest levels of clonal expansion characterized partial responders at 0.1-3.0 mg/kg.

The chain recombines TRBV11-2 with TRBJ2-1; D gene uncertain. The sample here was CD4+ or CD8+ T cells sorted from blood, taken in a trial of the OX40 agonist ivuxolimab. The TCR originated in an adult with an advanced solid tumor such as melanoma, head and neck, liver or kidney cancer. The CDR3 loop is CASSLGSYEQFF. CDR3 nucleotide sequence: TGTGCCAGCAGCTTAGGGTCTTATGAGCAGTTCTTC.